This T cell receptor beta chain originates from a study of PD-1 blockade in classical Hodgkin lymphoma. The repertoire was sequenced with immunoSEQ multiplex PCR; TCRdb's copy has only in-frame clones and lacks some. The sample has about 110,000 clones; about 89% are singletons. Overall study findings and caveats: Some patients began nivolumab under 1 year after ASCT. These patients were excluded from later analyses. The origin of the repertoire differences remains undefined, with disease activity or prior therapy as possible causes.

Notes on this clone: The antigen is undetermined.

All patients experienced relapse after autologous stem cell transplantation, and brentuximab vedotin exposure was variable. Complete response, partial response or progressive disease constituted the best responses recorded. This CDR3 spans 16 amino acids. Germline CDR1 and CDR2: MGHRA and YSYEKL. Trimming left V 2 bases short and J 3 bases short, with 16 bases between. The TCR originated in a human donor with classical Hodgkin lymphoma. V usage is TRBV4-1 and J usage is TRBJ1-2; perhaps TRBD1 as D (5 bases). Sequences were derived from peripheral blood mononuclear cells (PBMCs), sampled before the second cycle of nivolumab. DNA of the CDR3: TGCGCCAGCAGCCAACTTTTGGGACGGTGGCACTATGGCTACACCTTC. Its translation: CASSQLLGRWHYGYTF.